The next 8 T cell receptor beta chains were all read from a single sample in a study of cytomegalovirus exposure and HLA in healthy donors. Measured with immunoSEQ multiplex PCR; TCRdb has only the in-frame clones, and not every one. The sample yields 89,000 or so clones, around 93% seen once. Material for sequencing was PBMCs. The receptors come from a woman in her twenties or thirties in good health and CMV-seropositive.

The chain uses TRBV28 and TRBJ1-1, with D tentatively TRBD1 (6 bases). This CDR3 has 13 amino acids. The V gene's germline CDR1 is MDHEN and CDR2 SYDVKM. V lost 5 bases to trimming and J lost 4 bases, with 11 bases between them. The CDR3 DNA is TGTGCCAGCAGTAGAACGGACAGCACTGAAGCTTTCTTT. Amino acids: CASSRTDSTEAFF.

The rearrangement uses TRBV5-1 and TRBJ2-1, with 12 bases fitting TRBD2. V was pared by 4 bases and J by 2 bases, with 7 bases of the junction left unmatched. Germline V gene lookup returns CDR1 SGHRS and CDR2 YFSETQ. This CDR3 comprises 17 residues. The CDR3 DNA reads as TGCGCCAGCAGCGCCGGGGGACTAGCGGGTACCTACAATGAGCAGTTCTTC. Translated: CASSAGGLAGTYNEQFF.

V and J are TRBV7-2 and TRBJ2-1; weak D call: TRBD2 (5 bases). Germline values: CDR1 SGHTA, CDR2 FQGNSA. Trimming took off 5 bases at V and 9 bases at J, with 14 bases between the two ends. This CDR3 contains 13 residues. CDR3 sequence reads: CASSNQRVGEQFF. CDR3 in DNA: TGTGCCAGCAGCAATCAGAGGGTTGGTGAGCAGTTCTTC.

This chain connects TRBV29-1 to TRBJ2-3, with 9 positions matching TRBD2. Per germline, CDR1 SQVTM and CDR2 ANQGSEA. The CDR3 has 16 amino acids. Losses at the gene ends were 8 bases for V and 2 bases for J; bases not matched to a gene: 14. The CDR3 region is CSSTSGGGGLTDTQYF. The DNA of the CDR3 is TGCAGCTCGACTAGCGGAGGGGGGGGGCTCACAGATACGCAGTATTTT.

The count of this clone is one. The V call is TRBV4-3, the J call TRBJ2-1; TRBD1 aligns across 7 bases. Germline-derived CDR1 and CDR2 are LGHNA and YSLEER. The J segment lost 8 bases and the V segment lost 4 bases, leaving 8 bases of the junction unmatched. The CDR3 length is 14 residues. The DNA for the CDR3 is TGCGCCAGCAGCCGGGACCAGGGGGTCTATGAGCAGTTCTTC. Its protein product is CASSRDQGVYEQFF.

The chain links TRBV10-2 to TRBJ2-3, with 7 bases identical to TRBD1. CDR1 and CDR2 (germline): WSHSY, SAAADI. The CDR3 has 13 residues. With V trimmed by 6 bases and J by 3 bases, 3 bases remained unmatched. In nucleotides, the CDR3 is TGCGCCAGCAGCTCGGACAGGACAGATACGCAGTATTTT. Protein: CASSSDRTDTQYF.

V and J are TRBV14 and TRBJ2-1; 14 bases align to TRBD2. V lost 3 bases, J lost 1 base, and 14 bases stayed unmatched. The CDR3 has 21 amino acids. Germline assignment: CDR1 SGHDN and CDR2 FVKESK. CDR3 nucleotides: TGTGCCAGCAGCCATATAAGCCCCGGGACTAGCGGGAGTGGTTCCTACAATGAGCAGTTCTTC. It encodes CASSHISPGTSGSGSYNEQFF.

CDR3 nucleotides: TGTGCCAGTAACCCGACAGGACCACCCGGGGAGCTGTTTTTT. Its protein is CASNPTGPPGELFF. The V and J genes are TRBV19 and TRBJ2-2, with a tentative D call TRBD1 (6 bases). Between the trimmed V and J ends, which lost 7 bases and 6 bases, there was a span of 15 bases. The germline CDR1 and CDR2 sequences are LNHDA and SQIVND (reference sequence). This CDR3 comprises 14 residues.